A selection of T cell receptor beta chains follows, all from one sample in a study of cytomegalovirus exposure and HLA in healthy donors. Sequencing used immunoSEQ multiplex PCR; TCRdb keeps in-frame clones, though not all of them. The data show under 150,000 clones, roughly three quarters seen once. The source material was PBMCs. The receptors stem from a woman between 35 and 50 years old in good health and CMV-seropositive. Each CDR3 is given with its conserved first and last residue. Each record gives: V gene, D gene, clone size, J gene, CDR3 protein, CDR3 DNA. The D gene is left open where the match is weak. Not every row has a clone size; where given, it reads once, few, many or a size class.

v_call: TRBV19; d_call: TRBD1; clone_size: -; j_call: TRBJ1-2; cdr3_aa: CASHLRAGGYGYTF; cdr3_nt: TGTGCCAGTCACCTCCGGGCAGGGGGATATGGCTACACCTTC
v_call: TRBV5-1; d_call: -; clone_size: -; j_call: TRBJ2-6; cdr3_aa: CASSYTGNGGSGANVLTF; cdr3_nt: TGCGCCAGCAGTTACACAGGGAATGGAGGCTCTGGGGCCAACGTCCTGACTTTC
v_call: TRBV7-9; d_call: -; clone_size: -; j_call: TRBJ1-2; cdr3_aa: CASSPWEASYGYTF; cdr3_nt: TGTGCCAGCAGCCCTTGGGAGGCTAGCTATGGCTACACCTTC
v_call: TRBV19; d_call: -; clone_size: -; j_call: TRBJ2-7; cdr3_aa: CASSIGGTYEQYF; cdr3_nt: TGTGCCAGTAGTATCGGAGGAACCTACGAGCAGTACTTC
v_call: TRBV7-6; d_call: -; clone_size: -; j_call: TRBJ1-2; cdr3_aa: CASSLTTITSGGYTF; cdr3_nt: TGTGCCAGCAGCTTGACGACAATTACCTCTGGGGGCTACACCTTC
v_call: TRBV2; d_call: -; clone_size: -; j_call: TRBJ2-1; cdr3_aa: CASSGNNEQFF; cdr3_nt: TGTGCCAGCAGTGGTAACAATGAGCAGTTCTTC
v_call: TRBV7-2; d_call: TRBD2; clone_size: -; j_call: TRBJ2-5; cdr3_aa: CASSIGGGPQETQYF; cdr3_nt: TGTGCCAGCAGCATTGGCGGGGGGCCTCAAGAGACCCAGTACTTC
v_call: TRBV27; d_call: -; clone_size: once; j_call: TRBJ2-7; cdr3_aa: CASSLMLASSYEQYF; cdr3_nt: TGTGCCAGCAGTTTAATGTTGGCCAGCTCCTACGAGCAGTACTTC
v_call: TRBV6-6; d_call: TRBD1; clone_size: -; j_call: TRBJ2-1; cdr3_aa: CASSYSTGGTYNEQFF; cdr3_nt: TGTGCCAGCAGTTACTCGACAGGGGGAACCTACAATGAGCAGTTCTTC
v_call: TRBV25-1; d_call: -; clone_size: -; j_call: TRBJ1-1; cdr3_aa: CASSTGELTEAFF; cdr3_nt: TGTGCCAGCAGTACAGGTGAACTAACTGAAGCTTTCTTT
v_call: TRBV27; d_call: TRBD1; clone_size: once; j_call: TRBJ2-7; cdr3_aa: CASRSQGADSYEQYF; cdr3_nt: TGTGCCAGCAGATCACAGGGGGCAGACTCCTACGAGCAGTACTTC
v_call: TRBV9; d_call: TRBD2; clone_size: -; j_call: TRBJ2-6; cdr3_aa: CASGRGGALTGANVLTF; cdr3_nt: TGTGCCAGCGGCCGGGGGGGCGCATTAACTGGGGCCAACGTCCTGACTTTC
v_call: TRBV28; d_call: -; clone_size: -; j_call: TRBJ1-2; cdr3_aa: CASTYGTRTNYGYTF; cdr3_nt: TGTGCCAGCACCTATGGGACACGCACTAACTATGGCTACACCTTC
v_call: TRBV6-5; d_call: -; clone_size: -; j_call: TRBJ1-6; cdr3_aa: CASRTVWGGSPLHF; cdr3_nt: TGTGCCAGCAGAACCGTATGGGGGGGGTCACCCCTCCACTTT
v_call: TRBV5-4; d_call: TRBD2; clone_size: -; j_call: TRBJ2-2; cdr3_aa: CASRTSGGANTGELFF; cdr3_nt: TGTGCCAGCAGGACTAGCGGGGGGGCAAACACCGGGGAGCTGTTTTTT
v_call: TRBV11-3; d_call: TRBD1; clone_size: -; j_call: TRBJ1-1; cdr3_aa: CASSLDQGADTEAFF; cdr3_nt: TGTGCCAGCAGCTTAGATCAGGGGGCGGACACTGAAGCTTTCTTT
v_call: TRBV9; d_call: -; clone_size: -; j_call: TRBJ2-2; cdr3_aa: CASSGGSGGSGELFF; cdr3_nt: TGTGCCAGCAGCGGGGGCAGTGGAGGGTCCGGGGAGCTGTTTTTT
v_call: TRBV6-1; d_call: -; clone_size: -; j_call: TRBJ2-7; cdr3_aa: CASSERDGGYEQYF; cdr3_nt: TGTGCCAGCAGTGAAAGGGACGGGGGATACGAGCAGTACTTC
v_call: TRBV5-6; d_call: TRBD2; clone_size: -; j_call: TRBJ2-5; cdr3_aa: CASSLLAGGGGETQYF; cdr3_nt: TGTGCCAGCAGCTTACTAGCGGGGGGAGGTGGAGAGACCCAGTACTTC
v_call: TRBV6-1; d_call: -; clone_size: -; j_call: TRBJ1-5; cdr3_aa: CASSEARGSNQPQHF; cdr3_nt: TGTGCCAGCAGTGAAGCTAGGGGGAGCAATCAGCCCCAGCATTTT
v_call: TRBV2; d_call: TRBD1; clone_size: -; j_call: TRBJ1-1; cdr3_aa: CASSETRGIEAFF; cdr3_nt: TGTGCCAGCAGTGAAACCAGGGGGATTGAAGCTTTCTTT
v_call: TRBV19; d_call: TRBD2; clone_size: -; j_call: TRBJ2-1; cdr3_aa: CASTSRGTSGTTGRNEQFF; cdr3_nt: TGTGCCAGTACCTCAAGGGGGACTAGCGGCACAACTGGGAGAAATGAGCAGTTCTTC
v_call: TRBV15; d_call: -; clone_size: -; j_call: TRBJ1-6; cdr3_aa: CATSTGINSPLHF; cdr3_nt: TGCGCCACCAGCACAGGGATAAATTCACCCCTCCACTTT
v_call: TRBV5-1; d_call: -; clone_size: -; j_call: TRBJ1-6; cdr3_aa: CASSSREGDNSPLHF; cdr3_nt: TGCGCCAGCAGCTCCCGGGAGGGGGATAATTCACCCCTCCACTTT
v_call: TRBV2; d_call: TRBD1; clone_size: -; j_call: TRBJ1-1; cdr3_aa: CASSARTGGMNTEAFF; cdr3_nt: TGTGCCAGCAGTGCTCGGACAGGGGGAATGAACACTGAAGCTTTCTTT
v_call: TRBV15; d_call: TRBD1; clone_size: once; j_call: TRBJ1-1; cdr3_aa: CATSRVRGQDGTEAFF; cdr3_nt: TGTGCCACCAGCAGAGTGAGGGGACAGGACGGCACTGAAGCTTTCTTT
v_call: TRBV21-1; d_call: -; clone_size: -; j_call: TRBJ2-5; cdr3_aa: CASSLRVPRETQYF; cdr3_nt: TGTGCCAGCAGCCTACGGGTCCCCCGGGAGACCCAGTACTTC
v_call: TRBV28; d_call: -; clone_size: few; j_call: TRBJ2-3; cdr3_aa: CASSPPGGALDTQYF; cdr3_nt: TGTGCCAGCAGTCCCCCAGGCGGGGCTCTCGATACGCAGTATTTT
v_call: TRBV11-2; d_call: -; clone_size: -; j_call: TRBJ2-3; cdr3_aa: CASSLVGVTSTDTQYF; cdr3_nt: TGTGCCAGCAGCTTAGTAGGGGTAACTAGCACAGATACGCAGTATTTT
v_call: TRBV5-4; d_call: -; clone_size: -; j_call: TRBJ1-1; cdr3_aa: CASSYDGTEAFF; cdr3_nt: TGTGCCAGCAGCTACGACGGGACTGAAGCTTTCTTT
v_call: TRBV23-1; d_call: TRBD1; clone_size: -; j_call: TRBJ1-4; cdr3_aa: CASSHLTGGEKLFF; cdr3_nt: TGCGCCAGCAGTCACCTGACAGGGGGTGAAAAACTGTTTTTT
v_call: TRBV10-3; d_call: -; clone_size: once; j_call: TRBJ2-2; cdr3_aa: CAISPASANTGELFF; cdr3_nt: TGTGCCATCAGTCCTGCGAGCGCGAACACCGGGGAGCTGTTTTTT
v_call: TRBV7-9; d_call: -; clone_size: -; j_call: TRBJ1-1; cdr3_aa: CASRLLQGSTEAFF; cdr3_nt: TGTGCCAGCAGACTCCTCCAGGGGTCCACTGAAGCTTTCTTT
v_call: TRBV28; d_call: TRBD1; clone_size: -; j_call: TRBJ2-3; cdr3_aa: CASARGGSLTDTQYF; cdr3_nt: TGTGCCAGCGCGAGAGGGGGCAGTTTGACAGATACGCAGTATTTT
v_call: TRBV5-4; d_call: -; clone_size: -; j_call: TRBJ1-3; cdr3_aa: CASSLGTDPVSGNTIYF; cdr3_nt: TGTGCCAGCAGCCTGGGGACTGACCCTGTATCCGGAAACACCATATATTTT
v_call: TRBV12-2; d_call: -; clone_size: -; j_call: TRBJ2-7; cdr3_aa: CASRPDRRPYEQYF; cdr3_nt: TGTGCAAGTCGCCCGGACAGGCGGCCCTACGAGCAGTACTTC
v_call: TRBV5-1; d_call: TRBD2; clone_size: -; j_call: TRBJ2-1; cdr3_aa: CASSLVAGGYGNEQFF; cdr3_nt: TGCGCCAGCAGCTTGGTGGCGGGGGGGTATGGGAATGAGCAGTTCTTC
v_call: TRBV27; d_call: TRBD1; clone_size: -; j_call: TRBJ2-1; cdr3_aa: CASSSLRTGWFSNEQFF; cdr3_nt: TGTGCCAGCAGTTCCTTGAGGACAGGGTGGTTCAGCAATGAGCAGTTCTTC
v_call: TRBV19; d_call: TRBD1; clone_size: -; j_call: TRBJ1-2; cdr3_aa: CASRGPPGQGYGYTF; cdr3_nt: TGTGCCAGTAGAGGACCCCCGGGACAGGGATATGGCTACACCTTC
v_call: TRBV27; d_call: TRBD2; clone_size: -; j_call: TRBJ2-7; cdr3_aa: CASSSAGGFHEQYF; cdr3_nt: TGTGCCAGCAGTTCCGCGGGGGGGTTCCACGAGCAGTACTTC